The 30 T cell receptor beta chains reported below all come from one sample, sequenced in a study of cytotoxic CD8 clonotypes in ibrutinib-treated CLL. Method: immunoSEQ multiplex PCR; TCRdb's copy keeps in-frame clones and lacks some. This sample has under 150,000 clones, with 80% found just once. The sample in question was PBMCs, obtained after 36 months of ibrutinib treatment. These receptor sequences come from a human donor with chronic lymphocytic leukemia.

This chain links TRBV2 with TRBJ1-5; D unresolved. The CDR3 length is 18 residues. The germline V and J ends were trimmed by 0 bases and 0 bases, with 15 bases remaining between them. The germline V gene encodes CDR1 SNHLY and CDR2 FYNNEI. In DNA form, the CDR3 reads TGTGCCAGCAGTGAAGCCCTTTTTTGGAAACGTAGCAATCAGCCCCAGCATTTT. It is translated as CASSEALFWKRSNQPQHF.

The chain uses TRBV5-1 and TRBJ2-7; TRBD1 agrees at 9 bases. Trimming took 4 bases from V and 6 from J; bases not matched to a gene: 11. This CDR3 comprises 15 residues. The germline CDR1 and CDR2 sequences are SGHRS and YFSETQ. The CDR3 region is CASSLGTGQGAEQYF. The CDR3 bases are TGCGCCAGCAGCCTAGGGACAGGGCAGGGGGCCGAGCAGTACTTC.

A few counts support this clone. Other DNA sequences of this sample code for an identical CDR3. This sequence joins TRBV18 and TRBJ2-3; the D is unclear. CDR1 and CDR2 from the germline V gene are KGHSH and LQKENI. The CDR3 extends over 13 amino acids. Trimming took off 3 bases at V and 0 bases at J, with 4 bases between the two ends. The DNA of the CDR3 is TGTGCCAGCTCACCGCCTAGCACAGATACGCAGTATTTT. Translated, it gives CASSPPSTDTQYF. Using reference TRBV18 and TRBJ2-3 for the parts outside the CDR3, the full variable domain is NAGVMQNPRHLVRRRGQEARLRCSPMKGHSHVYWYRQLPEEGLKFMVYLQKENIIDESGMPKERFSAEFPKEGPSILRIQQVVRGDSAAYFCASSPPSTDTQYFGPGTRLTVL.

In this sample, this clone turned up a few times. This chain connects TRBV30 to TRBJ1-2; 8 nucleotides agree with TRBD1. The V gene's germline CDR1 is GTSNPN and CDR2 SVGIG (reference sequence). The length of the CDR3 is 14 residues. V lost 5 bases and J lost 3; bases outside the gene matches: 8. Here the CDR3 reads CAWGQGALDYGYTF. CDR3 in DNA: TGTGCCTGGGGGCAGGGGGCTCTAGACTATGGCTACACCTTC.

In its sample, this clone was seen once. V usage is TRBV9 and J usage is TRBJ2-5; 7 bases line up with TRBD2. The CDR3 runs 13 residues. Per the germline V gene, CDR1 is SGDLS and CDR2 is YYNGEE. The trim removed 7 bases at V and 5 bases at J, leaving 8 bases unmatched. DNA of the CDR3: TGTGCCAGCTCTAGACTAGCCTCGGAGACCCAGTACTTC. Its protein product is CASSRLASETQYF.

The chain is built from TRBV13 and TRBJ2-2; D might be TRBD1 (6 bases). Germline CDR1 is PRHDT and CDR2 is FYEKMQ (reference sequence). There are 16 residues in the CDR3. Trimming pared 1 base from V and 0 bases from J, leaving 9 bases between. CDR3 protein: CASSLARQANTGELFF. The CDR3 coding sequence is TGTGCCAGCAGCTTAGCGAGACAGGCGAACACCGGGGAGCTGTTTTTT.

The chain links TRBV2 to TRBJ2-7; D remains unclear. Germline loops: CDR1 SNHLY, CDR2 FYNNEI. Trimming stripped 4 bases from V and 6 bases from J, with 13 bases between. The CDR3 extends over 13 amino acids. CDR3 nucleotide sequence: TGTGCCAGCAGTGGGATCATAGTTCTCGAGCAGTACTTC. This sequence encodes CASSGIIVLEQYF.

The CDR3 loop is CASSLRPVLGSTEAFF. DNA of the CDR3: TGTGCCAGCAGTTTACGTCCGGTTTTGGGGAGTACTGAAGCTTTCTTT. This chain connects TRBV27 to TRBJ1-1; D remains unclear. Germline-derived CDR1 and CDR2 are MNHEY and SMNVEV (reference sequence). The CDR3 has 16 residues. Trimming stripped 2 bases from V and 5 bases from J, with 18 bases between.

V usage is TRBV7-8 and J usage is TRBJ1-1; tentative D call: TRBD1 (5 bases). The V gene lost 5 bases and the J gene lost 1 base, with 17 bases spanning the gap. The length of the CDR3 is 16 residues. The V gene's germline CDR1 is SGHVS and CDR2 FQNEAQ. CDR3 loop: CASSLTRDRTNTEAFF. CDR3 in DNA: TGTGCCAGCAGCCTAACCAGGGACCGAACGAACACTGAAGCTTTCTTT. Filled out from reference TRBV7-8 and TRBJ1-1, the complete variable domain reads GAGVSQSPRYKVAKRGQDVALRCDPISGHVSLFWYQQALGQGPEFLTYFQNEAQLDKSGLPSDRFFAERPEGSVSTLKIQRTQQEDSAVYLCASSLTRDRTNTEAFFGQGTRLTVV.

This clone showed up many times. Additional DNA sequences in this sample encode the identical CDR3. The chain joins TRBV18 to TRBJ1-3, with unresolved D. V lost 3 bases and J lost 0, with 12 bases in between. CDR1 and CDR2 from the germline V gene are KGHSH and LQKENI. This CDR3 has 16 amino acids. CDR3 bases: TGTGCCAGCTCACCTTACGACACAAGCTCTGGAAACACCATATATTTT. Amino acid sequence: CASSPYDTSSGNTIYF.

This chain links TRBV6-4 with TRBJ1-2; D call uncertain. The germline V gene has CDR1 MRHNA and CDR2 SNTAGT. V lost 5 bases and J lost 3, with 10 bases in between. The CDR3 spans 13 residues. CDR3 in DNA: TGTGCCAGCAGTCCAGAACCCTACTATGGCTACACCTTC. Translation gives CASSPEPYYGYTF.

The V call is TRBV5-1, the J call TRBJ1-1; the D gene is possibly TRBD1 (5 bases). Between the trimmed V and J ends, which lost 1 base and 3 bases, there was a span of 10 bases. This CDR3 spans 14 amino acids. Germline V lookup: CDR1 SGHRS, CDR2 YFSETQ. The CDR3, as DNA: TGCGCCAGCAGCTTGTTGGGGGGTGACACTGAAGCTTTCTTT. Translation gives CASSLLGGDTEAFF.

The table lists this clone with a few counts. The rearrangement uses TRBV15 and TRBJ2-1; 8 bases are shared with TRBD1. Germline CDR1 is LNHNV and CDR2 is YYDKDF (reference sequence). CDR3 size: 12 residues. V was pared by 4 bases and J by 9 bases, with 2 bases of the junction left unmatched. CDR3 protein: CATSIGQGEQFF. For the CDR3, the DNA is TGTGCCACCAGCATAGGACAGGGTGAGCAGTTCTTC.

The chain couples TRBV11-2 to TRBJ2-1; TRBD2 matches at 8 bases. This CDR3 contains 16 residues. CDR1 and CDR2 (germline): SGHAT, FQNNGV. Trimming removed 1 base from V and 8 bases from J; junction bases left unmatched: 10. The CDR3 coding sequence is TGTGCCAGCAGCTTAGTCGGGAGGGCCTATTCCCATGAGCAGTTCTTC. Translation: CASSLVGRAYSHEQFF.

V usage is TRBV10-3 and J usage is TRBJ2-1, with unresolved D. From germline, CDR1 is ENHRY and CDR2 SYGVKD. V was clipped by 6 bases and J by 8 bases, with 11 bases between them. The CDR3 length is 12 residues. The CDR3, as DNA: TGTGCCATCAGCCAGGATCTCTATGAGCAGTTCTTC. Translated: CAISQDLYEQFF.

In this sample, this clone turned up once. CDR3 DNA sequence: TGTGCCAGCAGATACGGGGGGGACAGGGGAGGCAGTCGATATTTT. This sequence encodes CASRYGGDRGGSRYF. This rearrangement joins TRBV28 to TRBJ1-3, with TRBD1 identical over 10 bases. From germline, CDR1 is MDHEN and CDR2 SYDVKM. V lost 6 bases and J lost 15; bases outside the gene matches: 17. The CDR3 sequence is 15 residues long. The full variable domain, rest sourced from reference TRBV28 and TRBJ1-3, is DVKVTQSSRYLVKRTGEKVFLECVQDMDHENMFWYRQDPGLGLRLIYFSYDVKMKEKGDIPEGYSVSREKKERFSLILESASTNQTSMYLCASRYGGDRGGSRYFGEGSWLTVV.

This clone was seen only once. The gene calls are TRBV7-8 and TRBJ1-5; tentatively, D is TRBD1 (5 bases). Germline CDR1 reads SGHVS; CDR2 reads FQNEAQ. CDR3 length equals 17 residues. V was cut by 2 bases and J by 0 bases, with 14 bases left in between. CDR3 sequence (DNA): TGTGCCAGCAGCTTATACGGGGGGATTCATAGCAATCAGCCCCAGCATTTT. This gives the protein CASSLYGGIHSNQPQHF.

The CDR3 protein is CASSENRGRLSNQPQHF. The DNA of the CDR3 is TGTGCCAGCAGTGAAAACAGGGGGCGGTTGAGCAATCAGCCCCAGCATTTT. The chain carries TRBV2 and TRBJ1-5; TRBD1 agrees at 9 bases. Unmatched junction bases numbered 6, after V lost 2 bases and J lost 1 base. Germline V gives CDR1 SNHLY, CDR2 FYNNEI. This CDR3 region has 17 residues.

The gene calls are TRBV28 and TRBJ1-2, with 9 bases identical to TRBD1. The trim removed 6 bases at V and 2 bases at J, leaving 7 bases unmatched. CDR3 length equals 15 residues. CDR1 MDHEN and CDR2 SYDVKM come from the germline V gene. The CDR3 nucleotides read TGTGCCAGCAGCGTACCGGGACAGGGCAACTATGGCTACACCTTC. Protein sequence: CASSVPGQGNYGYTF.

This clone appeared once. The J gene is TRBJ1-1, the V gene TRBV27; 9 nucleotides agree with TRBD1. This CDR3 contains 17 residues. Looked up from germline, CDR1 is MNHEY and CDR2 is SMNVEV (reference sequence). V dropped 2 bases and J dropped 0; count of bases not matched to a gene: 7. CDR3 DNA: TGTGCCAGCAGTTTACGGACAGGGGTGGGGATGAACACTGAAGCTTTCTTT. Protein product: CASSLRTGVGMNTEAFF.

This clone has more than one count but fewer than ten. This chain links TRBV5-6 with TRBJ2-7; no reliable D call. Trimming left V 0 bases short and J 2 bases short, with 6 bases between. The germline V gene encodes CDR1 SGHDT and CDR2 YYEEEE. The CDR3 covers 13 residues. CDR3 loop: CASSLDGTYEQYF. DNA of the CDR3: TGTGCCAGCAGCTTGGACGGAACCTACGAGCAGTACTTC.

V and J are TRBV14 and TRBJ2-7, with D maybe TRBD1 (6 bases). CDR3 length: 13 residues. The ends were cut back, 5 bases at V and 4 bases at J, with 12 bases in the middle. The germline gives CDR1 SGHDN, CDR2 FVKESK. The CDR3 region is CASSMGHSYEQYF. CDR3 bases: TGTGCCAGCAGCATGGGACATTCATACGAGCAGTACTTC.

CDR3 nucleotides: TGTGCCAGCAGCTTAGAGGATAGCGGGAGGGCCACAGATACGCAGTATTTT. Encoded protein: CASSLEDSGRATDTQYF. The chain has TRBV7-6 and TRBJ2-3; TRBD2 agrees at 11 bases. The V segment lost 1 base and the J segment 2 bases; nucleotides outside the gene matches: 5. The CDR3 length is 17 residues. Germline V gene data show CDR1 as SGHVS and CDR2 as FNYEAQ.

This rearrangement joins TRBV7-3 to TRBJ2-7; D may be TRBD2 (6 bases). CDR3 length equals 15 residues. V was trimmed by 1 base and J by 2 bases, leaving 12 bases between them. CDR1 and CDR2 from the germline V gene are SGHTA and FQGTGA. CDR3 bases: TGTGCCAGCAGCTTAAGAGGCGGGAATCCCTACGAGCAGTACTTC. This encodes CASSLRGGNPYEQYF.

V and J are TRBV19 and TRBJ2-5; 12 bases fit TRBD1. The germline V gene has CDR1 LNHDA and CDR2 SQIVND (reference sequence). With V trimmed by 7 bases and J by 4 bases, 7 bases remained unmatched. CDR3 length equals 15 residues. Written as DNA, the CDR3 is TGTGCCAGTACGGGGGGACAGGGGGCATTAGAGACCCAGTACTTC. Translated: CASTGGQGALETQYF.

The chain employs TRBV28 and TRBJ1-2; TRBD1 agrees at 8 bases. The CDR3 runs 13 residues. V dropped 5 bases and J dropped 4; count of bases not matched to a gene: 3. In germline, CDR1 is MDHEN, CDR2 SYDVKM. CDR3 sequence reads: CASSATGGYGYTF. DNA of the CDR3: TGTGCCAGCAGTGCAACAGGGGGCTATGGCTACACCTTC.

This sequence joins TRBV25-1 and TRBJ1-5, with D possibly being TRBD1 (5 bases). This CDR3 region has 15 residues. Germline assignment: CDR1 MGHDK and CDR2 SYGVNS. V was shortened by 4 bases and J by 1 base, with 11 bases between the two germline ends. CDR3 region: CASSGGVMSNQPQHF. The CDR3 DNA reads TGTGCCAGCAGTGGGGGGGTCATGAGCAATCAGCCCCAGCATTTT.

This sequence joins TRBV27 and TRBJ2-2; D gene ambiguous. Trimming pared 3 bases from V and 8 bases from J, leaving 10 bases between. From germline, CDR1 is MNHEY and CDR2 SMNVEV (reference sequence). The CDR3 consists of 13 residues. The CDR3 nucleotides are TGTGCCAGCAGTTTTAATATTGGGGGGGAGCTGTTTTTT. Translation: CASSFNIGGELFF.

The chain recombines TRBV21-1 with TRBJ2-6; the listed D gene, TRBD1, was not tested against the DNA. TRBV21-1 is listed as a pseudogene. The CDR3 is made up of 19 amino acids. CDR3 sequence reads: CASRVRKGQRLSGANVLTF. The CDR3 DNA reads TGTGCCAGCAGGGTCAGAAAGGGACAGAGGCTCTCTGGGGCCAACGTCCTGACTTTC.

This clone came up a few times. The chain links TRBV5-1 to TRBJ1-4; the D gene is possibly TRBD1 (5 bases). V lost 0 bases and J lost 6, with 9 bases in between. The germline gives CDR1 SGHRS, CDR2 YFSETQ. The CDR3 extends over 14 amino acids. The CDR3 nucleotides read TGCGCCAGCAGCTTGGGAGGGGACGATGAAAAACTGTTTTTT. This codes for CASSLGGDDEKLFF.